This T cell receptor beta chain was identified during a study of OX40 agonist ivuxolimab in advanced cancers. Regarding the research as a whole: Ivuxolimab was an agonistic, fully human IgG2 monoclonal antibody directed against OX40 (CD134), a costimulatory receptor. Three dose-escalation patients achieved partial responses, one with hepatocellular carcinoma and two with cutaneous melanoma. The paper reports the monotherapy dose-escalation portion (N = 52 patients) of the phase I ivuxolimab trial. Patients were allowed to have had prior anti-PD-1, anti-PD-L1 or anti-CTLA-4 therapy, and 40% of the dose-escalation patients had been treated with checkpoint inhibitors. Intravenous ivuxolimab was administered to patients every 2 weeks at six dose levels: 0.01, 0.1, 0.3, 1.5, 3 and 10 mg/kg. In the dose-escalation cohort, approximately 83% of patients were male, and the mean age was roughly 60 years with a range of about 23 to 79. The point of sequencing TCRbeta in the periphery was to test whether ivuxolimab changed TCR sequence diversity and drove clonal T-cell expansion. Of the approximately 50 patients in dose escalation, about 20 had hepatocellular carcinoma, about 15 had melanoma, 9 had renal cell carcinoma and 9 had head and neck cancer. Study-wide conclusions, independent of this receptor: In partial responders in the 0.1-3.0 mg/kg groups, normalized peripheral clonal expansion was found to be among the lowest, especially among CD8+ T cells. On average, CD8+ T cells showed more expanded clones than CD4+ T cells after ivuxolimab. At doses of 0.1 to 3.0 mg/kg, clonal expansion of both CD4+ and CD8+ T cells in blood was seen between baseline and week 6. Low levels of normalized T-cell clonal expansion were also seen in some patients who did not respond. The antigen specificity of the peripheral T cells that underwent clonal expansion was not determined.

Genomic DNA was extracted from sorted cells for sequencing of the TCRbeta CDR3 region. The immunoSEQ Assay was used for sequencing of TCRbeta CDR3 regions. Held by TCRdb, this immuneACCESS table contains in-frame sequences only and omits some clones. Under half of the omission traces to an unresolved V gene where checked; the cause of the rest is unknown. A total of about 77,000 clones appear in this sample, about nine tenths of them only once. The top ten constitute about 0.5% of the sample. The trial excluded patients who had a history of autoimmune disease or were on systemic immunosuppression. Peripheral blood for TCR sequencing was drawn from every dose cohort at baseline, at cycle 4 day 1 and at cycle 7 day 1. The samples were taken from a phase I, first-in-human, multicenter, open-label dose-escalation trial of ivuxolimab. Adults with locally advanced or metastatic melanoma, renal cell, hepatocellular, or head and neck squamous cell carcinoma were enrolled in the trial. Before TCR sequencing, CD4+ T cells and CD8+ T cells were sorted from peripheral blood as separate populations.

For CDR1 and CDR2, the germline V gene lists SGHAT and FQNNGV. The CDR3 contains 15 residues, cysteine and phenylalanine counted. The read is trimmed to its CDR3 DNA, 45 bases read in frame from base 1. V and J lose 5 bases and 3 bases, and a span of 13 bases separates them. Comments on this clone: Its antigen remains undetermined. Base qualities are not at hand, and no much larger clone is one base apart.

The TCR was taken from an adult with an advanced solid tumor such as melanoma, head and neck, liver or kidney cancer. The chain links TRBV11-2 with TRBJ2-2; possibly the D gene is TRBD2, per 5 matching bases. Sequenced material: CD4+ or CD8+ T cells sorted from blood, taken in a trial of the OX40 agonist ivuxolimab. DNA sequence: TGTGCCAGCAGCGAGCTTTCGGGGTACACCGGGGAGCTGTTTTTT. It translates to CASSELSGYTGELFF.